Below, one T cell receptor beta chain is given with its context. The antigen it recognizes is unknown. No much larger clone exists at a distance of one base, and base qualities are not known. The data stem from a study of blood T cell repertoires in COVID-19 (dated by TCRdb to 2018 to 2020). Regarding the study in general: Samples from collaborators originated in the United States, Italy and Spain and spanned both the acute and convalescent phases of COVID-19. The prospective study material was composed of cDNA or gDNA derived from T cells, B-cell-depleted T cells, or PBMCs. Subjects who had been exposed to COVID-19, were actively infected with it, or had recovered from it provided the deeply sampled blood TCRbeta repertoires that made up the dataset. The repertoires were released in a freely available public database meant as a resource for research on the immune response to SARS-CoV-2. Samples came from the ongoing ImmuneRACE study (first 160 participants) plus 1,254 subjects from 6 global collaborators. The sample metadata nearly always contained a de-identified subject ID, COVID-19 status, age in years and sex. HLA class I and class II types, where available, came from metadata supplied by the sample provider rather than from assay-based typing.

There are 14 amino acids in the CDR3, from cysteine to phenylalanine inclusive. The kept DNA is CDR3 alone, 42 bases in frame from the first base. The V and J ends are trimmed by 7 bases and 3 bases, leaving 12 bases between them. The germline V gene specifies MNHEY as CDR1 and SVGAGI as CDR2. General conclusions and limits of the study: The quantity of clinical and demographic metadata differed by source and by participant and was supplied without curation.

Participants in the prospective study were aged about 18 to 95 years, lived in about two dozen United States geographic areas, and enrolled through a virtual design. In the prospective study, cohorts were assigned on the basis of participant-reported clinical history obtained from a screening survey and a study questionnaire. For ImmuneRACE Cohort 3, a participant was defined as recovered based on two consecutive negative NP/OP PCR tests, clearance by a healthcare professional, or resolution of symptoms. In the prospective study, mobile phlebotomists collected whole blood, serum and a nasopharyngeal or oropharyngeal swab from each participant. Additional blood draws and questionnaires over an approximately 2-month period could optionally be provided by prospective study participants. Before DNA extraction, blood samples from the prospective study were shipped at room temperature or frozen. The immunoSEQ Assay, a bias-controlled multiplex PCR, was used to amplify TCRbeta CDR3 regions from genomic DNA. The paper's data handling went like this. Within the assay, amplification of reference gene primers was used to estimate how many nucleated cells each sample contained. Sequence reads were collapsed and filtered to measure the absolute abundance of every unique TCRbeta CDR3 rearrangement. For each sample, productive Simpson clonality was calculated by taking the square root of Simpson's diversity index across productive rearrangements. TCRdb holds this immuneACCESS table with in-frame rearrangements only. Some clones are missing; in checked studies, unresolved V genes explain under half, and the rest has no known cause. The V and J calls and the clone size are those of that table, but D and trimming were determined from the DNA. The sample records around 250,000 clones, around 86% of which are singletons. The ten top clones hold roughly 2% of the sample.

The rearrangement joined TRBV6-5 to TRBJ1-4; there is no confident call for the D gene. Sequencing input: PBMCs or T cells enriched from blood (not recorded which). This sequence originates from a woman in her forties or fifties who had recovered from COVID-19. The CDR3 loop reads CASTWTRANEKLFF. At the DNA level, the sequence is TGTGCCAGCACATGGACGCGGGCTAATGAAAAACTGTTTTTT.